One sample yielded the 21 T cell receptor beta chains listed below, sequenced in a study of T cells in Graves' hyperthyroidism and ophthalmopathy. Amplified TCR beta CDR3 regions came from RNA transcripts. The HTBI primer set was used in a first-round RT-PCR of the TCR CDR3. One entry per CDR3 protein, called by TCRdb with MiXCR from the multiplex PCR reads. Of under 650,000 distinct CDR3 sequences in the sample, roughly 16% were seen once. The sequenced sample consisted of blood. The receptor set was obtained from a woman between 25 and 40 years old with Graves' hyperthyroidism.

The V and J genes are TRBV28 and TRBJ2-1, with D possibly being TRBD2 (5 bases). Trimming stripped 5 bases from V and 0 bases from J, with 11 bases between. The CDR3 is 15 residues long. The V gene's germline CDR1 is MDHEN and CDR2 SYDVKM. The CDR3 DNA reads TGTGCCAGCAGTGGACTGGAGAGCTCCTACAATGAGCAGTTCTTC. Translated, it gives CASSGLESSYNEQFF.

This clonotype was seen at least ten times. The chain carries TRBV7-8 and TRBJ2-3; D unresolved. Germline V lookup: CDR1 SGHVS, CDR2 FQNEAQ. This CDR3 region has 14 residues. The ends were cut back, 1 base at V and 3 bases at J, with 8 bases in the middle. CDR3 DNA: TGTGCCAGCAGCTTAGGCTTAGGGACAGATACGCAGTATTTT. This gives the protein CASSLGLGTDTQYF.

There are many counts of this clonotype. This chain links TRBV20-1 with TRBJ2-1, with TRBD2 as a possible D gene (6 bases). This CDR3 contains 17 residues. Per germline, CDR1 DFQATT and CDR2 SNEGSKA (reference sequence). The V end lost 1 base, the J end lost 6 bases, and 22 bases lay between the germline ends. The DNA of the CDR3 is TGCAGTGCTAGAGCGCTTCGGCGGGATCCCCCCTTCAATGAGCAGTTCTTC. It encodes CSARALRRDPPFNEQFF.

This clonotype was detected ten times or more. CDR3 sequence reads: CASSSQSGFSGNTIYF. CDR3 DNA sequence: TGTGCCAGCAGTTCCCAGTCGGGCTTCTCTGGAAACACCATATATTTT. The V and J genes are TRBV28 and TRBJ1-3; no reliable D call. The CDR3 spans 16 residues. Germline assignment: CDR1 MDHEN and CDR2 SYDVKM. V gave up 4 bases and J gave up 0 bases, with 13 bases separating them.

This clonotype has more than one count but fewer than ten. V is TRBV6-1 and J is TRBJ2-1, with 8 bases matching TRBD1. The germline CDR1 and CDR2 sequences are MNHNS and SASEGT. V was pared by 5 bases and J by 6 bases, with 9 bases of the junction left unmatched. The CDR3 has 15 amino acids. DNA for the CDR3: TGTGCCAGCAGTCTCGGGACAGGTCCGGCCAATGAGCAGTTCTTC. This sequence encodes CASSLGTGPANEQFF.

This clonotype has a count of ten or more. The rearrangement joins TRBV11-3 to TRBJ2-1; the match to TRBD2 covers 11 bases. Germline CDR1 and CDR2: SGHNT and YENEEA. The CDR3 covers 17 residues. Germline trimming cut 1 base from V and 8 bases from J; bases unmatched to any gene: 10. The CDR3 loop is CASSLASLAGGSYEQFF. The DNA for the CDR3 is TGTGCCAGCAGCTTAGCCTCTCTAGCGGGAGGCAGCTATGAGCAGTTCTTC.

This clonotype was seen repeatedly, ten times or more. V gene TRBV28 combines with J gene TRBJ2-7; possibly TRBD2 for D (6 bases). From germline, CDR1 is MDHEN and CDR2 SYDVKM. V shed 3 bases and J shed 0 bases, with 15 bases lying between them. The CDR3 has 16 residues. The CDR3 reads CASSLTGRSSSYEQYF. CDR3 bases: TGTGCCAGCAGTTTGACGGGGAGGTCGAGCTCCTACGAGCAGTACTTC.

In its sample, this clonotype was seen a few times. The rearrangement uses TRBV6-2 or TRBV6-3 and TRBJ2-2, with 9 bases identical to TRBD2. Germline V CDR1 and CDR2: MNHEY, SVGEGT. V dropped 6 bases and J dropped 5; count of bases not matched to a gene: 7. The CDR3 runs to 15 residues. The CDR3 DNA follows: TGTGCCAGCAGCCGATTAGCGGGAGTTACCGGGGAGCTGTTTTTT. It codes for CASSRLAGVTGELFF.

V is TRBV7-3 and J is TRBJ2-5, with D perhaps matching TRBD2 (7 bases). CDR3 length equals 16 residues. V was cut by 2 bases and J by 2 bases, with 15 bases left in between. Per the germline V gene, CDR1 is SGHTA and CDR2 is FQGTGA. The CDR3 DNA reads as TGTGCCAGCAGCTTATTGGGGGGGCGCGTACAAGAGACCCAGTACTTC. Translating it yields CASSLLGGRVQETQYF.

This clonotype has a count of ten or more. V usage is TRBV28 and J usage is TRBJ1-1; D gene ambiguous. CDR3 size: 12 residues. Trimming removed 4 bases at V and 10 bases at J, with 13 bases between. Germline V CDR1 and CDR2: MDHEN, SYDVKM. CDR3 protein: CASSYAYGGAFF. The CDR3 DNA follows: TGTGCCAGCAGTTATGCGTACGGTGGAGCTTTCTTT.

This chain connects TRBV9 to TRBJ2-1; D gene ambiguous. The CDR3 extends over 14 amino acids. Per germline, CDR1 SGDLS and CDR2 YYNGEE. With 3 bases removed from V and 2 bases from J, the gap between germline ends came to 9 bases. The CDR3, as DNA: TGTGCCAGCAGCGCCCCTTACGCCTACAATGAGCAGTTCTTC. Amino acids: CASSAPYAYNEQFF.

This clonotype was found many times. The chain links TRBV10-3 to TRBJ1-1; D not certain. Germline V gene data show CDR1 as ENHRY and CDR2 as SYGVKD. CDR3 size: 14 residues. V was clipped by 7 bases and J by 1 base, with 13 bases between them. DNA of the CDR3: TGTGCCATCAAGGTTAGGGCTGAGAACACTGAAGCTTTCTTT. Translation gives CAIKVRAENTEAFF.

This sequence joins TRBV28 and TRBJ1-5, with 7 bases lining up with TRBD1. Germline-derived CDR1 and CDR2 are MDHEN and SYDVKM. With V trimmed by 6 bases and J by 0 bases, 5 bases remained unmatched. CDR3 length: 15 residues. Here the CDR3 DNA reads TGTGCCAGCAGCCACAGGGGCCATAGCAATCAGCCCCAGCATTTT. Its translation: CASSHRGHSNQPQHF.

The chain combines TRBV5-6 with TRBJ2-5; D not resolved. CDR1 SGHDT and CDR2 YYEEEE come from the germline V gene. Trimming removed 2 bases at V and 5 bases at J, with 7 bases between. The CDR3 is 12 residues long. The DNA for the CDR3 is TGTGCCAGCAGCTTAACCACTGAGACCCAGTACTTC. It translates to CASSLTTETQYF.

This clonotype appeared a few times. This sequence joins TRBV30 and TRBJ1-5; 9 bases line up with TRBD1. This CDR3 comprises 20 residues. Germline loops: CDR1 GTSNPN, CDR2 SVGIG (reference sequence). V gave up 4 bases and J gave up 1 base; unmatched junction bases: 20. The CDR3 DNA reads TGTGCCTGGAATGGATTGGGGAGAACAGGGGGCTCGGGGAGCAATCAGCCCCAGCATTTT. Translation: CAWNGLGRTGGSGSNQPQHF. The variable domain in full, completed from reference TRBV30 and TRBJ1-5, reads SQTIHQWPATLVQPVGSPLSLECTVEGTSNPNLYWYRQAAGRGLQLLFYSVGIGQISSEVPQNLSASRPQDRQFILSSKKLLLSDSGFYLCAWNGLGRTGGSGSNQPQHFGDGTRLSIL.

This chain connects TRBV6-5 to TRBJ1-4; 7 positions agree with TRBD1. This CDR3 spans 17 amino acids. V was clipped by 2 bases and J by 3 bases; unmatched bases: 9. In germline, CDR1 is MNHEY, CDR2 SVGAGI. CDR3 DNA: TGTGCCAGCAGTTACGGTAACAGGGGTGGAGCTAATGAAAAACTGTTTTTT. This sequence encodes CASSYGNRGGANEKLFF.

This clonotype occurred many times. The chain is built from TRBV15 and TRBJ1-1, with a weak D call TRBD1 (6 bases). Between the trimmed V and J ends, which lost 6 bases and 0 bases, there was a span of 20 bases. Germline CDR1 LNHNV, CDR2 YYDKDF (reference sequence). The CDR3 has 17 amino acids. The CDR3 loop reads CATSKGGSTYLNTEAFF. CDR3 nucleotide sequence: TGTGCCACCAGTAAGGGGGGATCCACGTATTTGAACACTGAAGCTTTCTTT.

This clonotype has more than one count but fewer than ten. The chain joins TRBV9 to TRBJ1-1; no definite D call. CDR3 length: 14 residues. Germline CDR1 and CDR2: SGDLS and YYNGEE. V was trimmed by 0 bases and J by 1 base, leaving 7 bases between them. CDR3 coding DNA: TGTGCCAGCAGCGTAGGTGAAGGGAACACTGAAGCTTTCTTT. Its protein is CASSVGEGNTEAFF.

This clonotype was seen at least ten times. The chain uses TRBV28 and TRBJ1-5; D ambiguous. The V and J ends lost 5 bases and 3 bases respectively, with 11 bases between them. The length of the CDR3 is 14 residues. CDR1 and CDR2 (germline): MDHEN, SYDVKM. CDR3 residues: CASSPRESNQPQHF. CDR3 DNA sequence: TGTGCCAGCAGTCCAAGGGAGTCCAATCAGCCCCAGCATTTT.

This clonotype occurred many times. The CDR3 protein is CASSFPGLGPDTQYF. The CDR3 coding sequence is TGTGCCAGCAGCTTCCCGGGACTAGGGCCAGATACGCAGTATTTT. The gene calls are TRBV11-2 and TRBJ2-3, with TRBD2 matching 8 bases. Germline lookup yields CDR1 SGHAT and CDR2 FQNNGV. The length of the CDR3 is 15 residues. V lost 3 bases, J lost 4 bases, and 6 bases stayed unmatched.

This clonotype was picked up many times. The rearrangement links TRBV5-1 to TRBJ2-3; D uncertain. Deletions cut 0 bases from V and 10 bases from J, with 6 bases between. The germline V gene encodes CDR1 SGHRS and CDR2 YFSETQ. The CDR3 loop spans 11 amino acids. The CDR3 is CASSLEVAQYF. As DNA, the CDR3 is TGCGCCAGCAGCTTGGAGGTGGCGCAGTATTTT.